This is a list of T cell receptor beta chains from one sample in a study of T cells and Merkel cell carcinoma outcomes. Using immunoSEQ multiplex PCR, the repertoire was profiled, and TCRdb retains in-frame clones only, with some absent. Counted here are about 19,000 clones, around 79% occurring once; the ten biggest clones make up 3.1%. Specimen: tumor tissue from Merkel cell carcinoma. These receptors were collected from a human donor with Merkel cell carcinoma. The CDR3 runs from the conserved cysteine through the conserved F or W. Fields, in order: clone size, V gene, J gene, D gene, CDR3 protein, CDR3 DNA. The D gene is left open where the match is weak. Clone size is not always given. Where it is, it says once, few, many or a class for expanded clones.

clone_size: -; v_call: TRBV5-6; j_call: TRBJ2-3; d_call: TRBD2; cdr3_aa: CASSLTSGRPDTQYF; cdr3_nt: TGTGCCAGCAGCTTAACTAGCGGGAGACCAGATACGCAGTATTTT
clone_size: -; v_call: TRBV27; j_call: TRBJ1-1; d_call: -; cdr3_aa: CASEERGRTEAFF; cdr3_nt: TGTGCCAGCGAAGAACGCGGGCGCACTGAAGCTTTCTTT
clone_size: -; v_call: TRBV12-5; j_call: TRBJ1-4; d_call: -; cdr3_aa: CASGLVGGNEKLFF; cdr3_nt: TGTGCTAGTGGTTTGGTAGGGGGGAACGAAAAACTGTTTTTT
clone_size: -; v_call: TRBV5-1; j_call: TRBJ2-7; d_call: -; cdr3_aa: CASSLKGRPYEQYF; cdr3_nt: TGCGCCAGCAGCTTGAAAGGACGTCCCTACGAGCAGTACTTC
clone_size: -; v_call: TRBV18; j_call: TRBJ1-5; d_call: -; cdr3_aa: CASSPKYAGHSNQPQHF; cdr3_nt: TGTGCCAGCTCACCAAAGTATGCGGGCCATAGCAATCAGCCCCAGCATTTT
clone_size: -; v_call: TRBV7-9; j_call: TRBJ1-5; d_call: -; cdr3_aa: CASSLSAGWNQPQHF; cdr3_nt: TGTGCCAGCAGCTTATCGGCAGGGTGGAATCAGCCCCAGCATTTT
clone_size: -; v_call: TRBV4-1; j_call: TRBJ2-1; d_call: TRBD2; cdr3_aa: CASSQELSSGRKFF; cdr3_nt: TGCGCCAGCAGCCAGGAACTTTCTAGCGGGAGAAAGTTCTTC
clone_size: -; v_call: TRBV9; j_call: TRBJ1-1; d_call: -; cdr3_aa: CASSPRTEFDTEAFF; cdr3_nt: TGTGCCAGCAGCCCACGGACAGAATTTGACACTGAAGCTTTCTTT
clone_size: once; v_call: TRBV5-1; j_call: TRBJ1-4; d_call: TRBD1; cdr3_aa: CASSPRQGGSEKLFF; cdr3_nt: TGCGCCAGCAGCCCGAGACAGGGGGGTAGTGAAAAACTGTTTTTT
clone_size: -; v_call: TRBV9; j_call: TRBJ2-5; d_call: TRBD1; cdr3_aa: CASSVGTGEGETQYF; cdr3_nt: TGTGCCAGCAGCGTCGGGACAGGGGAGGGAGAGACCCAGTACTTC
clone_size: few; v_call: TRBV11-1; j_call: TRBJ2-1; d_call: -; cdr3_aa: CASSLGGEQFF; cdr3_nt: TGTGCCAGCAGCTTAGGCGGGGAGCAGTTCTTC
clone_size: -; v_call: TRBV5-1; j_call: TRBJ1-2; d_call: -; cdr3_aa: CASSLETGRAYGYTF; cdr3_nt: TGCGCCAGCAGCTTGGAAACAGGGCGCGCCTATGGCTACACCTTC
clone_size: -; v_call: TRBV6-5; j_call: TRBJ2-7; d_call: -; cdr3_aa: CASSVLASSYEQYF; cdr3_nt: TGTGCCAGCAGTGTCCTAGCGTCCTCCTACGAGCAGTACTTC
clone_size: -; v_call: TRBV5-6; j_call: TRBJ2-3; d_call: TRBD1; cdr3_aa: CASSWTGEDTQYF; cdr3_nt: TGTGCCAGCAGCTGGACAGGAGAGGATACGCAGTATTTT
clone_size: -; v_call: TRBV28; j_call: TRBJ2-3; d_call: TRBD2; cdr3_aa: CASSLAGAGDTQYF; cdr3_nt: TGTGCCAGCAGTTTAGCGGGAGCGGGAGATACGCAGTATTTT
clone_size: -; v_call: TRBV6-5; j_call: TRBJ1-5; d_call: -; cdr3_aa: CASYAQSGQPQHF; cdr3_nt: TGTGCCAGCTATGCGCAGTCCGGTCAGCCCCAGCATTTT
clone_size: -; v_call: TRBV5-6; j_call: TRBJ2-7; d_call: -; cdr3_aa: CASSLASDEQYF; cdr3_nt: TGTGCCAGCAGCTTGGCCTCGGACGAGCAGTACTTC
clone_size: -; v_call: TRBV9; j_call: TRBJ1-1; d_call: -; cdr3_aa: CASSVDVNTEAFF; cdr3_nt: TGTGCCAGCAGCGTAGACGTGAACACTGAAGCTTTTTTT
clone_size: -; v_call: TRBV2; j_call: TRBJ2-3; d_call: TRBD1; cdr3_aa: CDTRGTGKGDTDTQYF; cdr3_nt: TGTGACACACGGGGGACAGGGAAGGGAGACACAGATACGCAGTATTTT
clone_size: once; v_call: TRBV9; j_call: TRBJ2-5; d_call: TRBD2; cdr3_aa: CASSVGTSGGGQETQYF; cdr3_nt: TGTGCCAGCAGCGTAGGAACTAGCGGGGGGGGACAAGAGACCCAGTACTTC
clone_size: -; v_call: TRBV18; j_call: TRBJ2-1; d_call: TRBD2; cdr3_aa: CASSPRLAGGYNEQFF; cdr3_nt: TGTGCCAGCTCCCCCCGACTAGCGGGAGGATACAATGAGCAGTTCTTC
clone_size: once; v_call: TRBV10-2; j_call: TRBJ2-2; d_call: TRBD1; cdr3_aa: CASRSPGTGGHTGELFF; cdr3_nt: TGCGCCAGCAGGTCACCCGGGACAGGGGGTCACACCGGGGAGCTGTTTTTT
clone_size: few; v_call: TRBV6-1; j_call: TRBJ2-5; d_call: -; cdr3_aa: CASSDPWGETQYF; cdr3_nt: TGTGCCAGCAGTGATCCCTGGGGGGAGACCCAGTACTTC
clone_size: -; v_call: TRBV21-1; j_call: TRBJ2-5; d_call: -; cdr3_aa: CASSNVGGTQYF; cdr3_nt: TGTGCCAGCAGCAATGTTGGTGGGACCCAGTACTTC
clone_size: once; v_call: TRBV28; j_call: TRBJ2-6; d_call: -; cdr3_aa: CASSGIFGGPSGANVLTF; cdr3_nt: TGTGCCAGCAGTGGAATATTTGGAGGCCCCTCTGGGGCCAACGTCCTGACTTTC
clone_size: -; v_call: TRBV7-9; j_call: TRBJ1-6; d_call: -; cdr3_aa: CASSLDGRLMSF; cdr3_nt: TGTGCCAGCAGCTTAGATGGGCGCCTCATGTCTTTT